These 4 T cell receptor beta chains share one sample of origin, sequenced in a study of T cell responses to AZD1222 COVID-19 vaccine. Measured with immunoSEQ multiplex PCR; TCRdb has only the in-frame clones, and not every one. Of some 150,000 clones in the sample, around 88% were seen once. The sample was peripheral blood, taken on day 0 of AZD1222 vaccination. Receptor source: an adult in good health.

This chain joins TRBV30 and TRBJ2-1, with D hard to call. Deletions cut 3 bases from V and 4 bases from J, with 13 bases between. Per germline, CDR1 GTSNPN and CDR2 SVGIG (reference sequence). CDR3 length: 14 residues. CDR3 loop: CAWSGSSAYNEQFF. For the CDR3, the DNA is TGTGCCTGGAGCGGCAGCAGCGCTTACAATGAGCAGTTCTTC.

This sequence joins TRBV6-5 and TRBJ1-1; D not resolved. The CDR3 sequence is 15 residues long. CDR1 and CDR2 (germline): MNHEY, SVGAGI. V lost 3 bases, J lost 0 bases, and 11 bases lay in between. The CDR3 nucleotides read TGTGCCAGCAGTTATTCCAGGAACATGAACACTGAAGCTTTCTTT. Its translation: CASSYSRNMNTEAFF.

The chain couples TRBV27 to TRBJ2-7, with 9 nucleotides matching TRBD2. The CDR3 spans 14 residues. Germline assignment: CDR1 MNHEY and CDR2 SMNVEV (reference sequence). With 5 bases clipped from V and 3 bases from J, the junction kept 5 bases outside the gene matches. The CDR3 region has the DNA TGTGCCAGCAGTCGTAGCGGGGGTTACTACGAGCAGTACTTC. Translated: CASSRSGGYYEQYF.

This clone was seen just once. The chain recombines TRBV5-4 with TRBJ2-3; 10 nucleotides agree with TRBD2. The CDR3 has 19 amino acids. V trimming: 0 bases; J trimming: 2 bases; junction bases outside the gene matches: 12. Per the germline V gene, CDR1 is SGHNT and CDR2 is YYREEE (reference sequence). This CDR3 reads CASSLARTLAGASTDTQYF. CDR3 nucleotides: TGTGCCAGCAGCTTGGCACGTACGCTAGCGGGGGCCTCCACAGATACGCAGTATTTT. The full variable domain, completed using reference TRBV5-4 and TRBJ2-3, is ETGVTQSPTHLIKTRGQQVTLRCSSQSGHNTVSWYQQALGQGPQFIFQYYREEENGRGNFPPRFSGLQFPNYSSELNVNALELDDSALYLCASSLARTLAGASTDTQYFGPGTRLTVL.